Shown below are 26 T cell receptor beta chains from a single sample sequenced in a study of T cell repertoires in cytomegalovirus infection. TCRdb processed the reads anew with MiXCR; each CDR3 protein has one entry. The top ten clones hold 12% to 15% of a sample with 350,000 to 500,000 distinct CDR3 sequences, 31% of them seen once. The sample consisted of PBMCs. Receptors were obtained from a human donor in good health (CMV status not recorded). Some clones in this sample may be carry-over from other donors' samples.

This clonotype was counted at least ten times. The CDR3 sequence: CASSLNRGNEQFF. CDR3 nucleotide sequence: TGTGCCAGCAGCTTAAACAGGGGGAATGAGCAGTTCTTC. The gene calls are TRBV7-2 and TRBJ2-1, with 8 positions matching TRBD1. V lost 2 bases and J lost 7; bases outside the gene matches: 1. Germline V gene sequence: CDR1 SGHTA, CDR2 FQGNSA. The CDR3 covers 13 residues.

The V gene is TRBV20-1, the J gene TRBJ1-1; D gene uncertain. With 0 bases removed from V and 8 bases from J, the gap between germline ends came to 7 bases. This CDR3 comprises 11 residues. The V gene's germline CDR1 is DFQATT and CDR2 SNEGSKA (reference sequence). CDR3 bases: TGCAGTGCTAGAGATAAGCGCGAAGCTTTCTTT. Protein: CSARDKREAFF.

The chain is built from TRBV12-3 or TRBV12-4 and TRBJ1-1; 7 nucleotides line up with TRBD1. CDR3 length: 12 residues. With V trimmed by 7 bases and J by 8 bases, 7 bases remained unmatched. CDR3 amino acids: CASTIGTAEAFF. Here the CDR3 DNA reads TGTGCCAGCACCATAGGGACAGCCGAAGCTTTCTTT.

This clonotype appeared a few times. V usage is TRBV25-1 and J usage is TRBJ1-5, with 8 positions matching TRBD1. V was clipped by 3 bases and J by 6 bases; unmatched bases: 4. The length of the CDR3 is 14 residues. Per the germline V gene, CDR1 is MGHDK and CDR2 is SYGVNS. CDR3 DNA: TGTGCCAGCAGTGACGACAGGGGTATTCAGCCCCAGCATTTT. This gives the protein CASSDDRGIQPQHF.

This chain links TRBV7-6 with TRBJ2-5, with a possible D match to TRBD1 (5 bases). Looked up from germline, CDR1 is SGHVS and CDR2 is FNYEAQ. This CDR3 has 14 amino acids. With 5 bases removed from V and 7 bases from J, the gap between germline ends came to 17 bases. Written as DNA, the CDR3 is TGTGCCAGCAGCCAGACAGCATACAAGGGGACCCAGTACTTC. Its protein is CASSQTAYKGTQYF.

In DNA, the CDR3 is TGTGCCAGCAGCTTAAGTTCGGGGACAGGGGAAGGTACGCAGTATTTT. Protein: CASSLSSGTGEGTQYF. The J gene is TRBJ2-3, the V gene TRBV7-3; 10 bases agree with TRBD1. V lost 1 base and J lost 8; bases outside the gene matches: 9. The CDR3 has 16 amino acids. From germline, CDR1 is SGHTA and CDR2 FQGTGA.

Many counts were recorded for this clonotype. V usage is TRBV7-2 and J usage is TRBJ2-2; D unresolved. The germline V gene has CDR1 SGHTA and CDR2 FQGNSA. Deletions cut 5 bases from V and 4 bases from J, with 14 bases between. This CDR3 contains 15 residues. CDR3 in amino acids: CASSPRFGFTGELFF. CDR3 bases: TGTGCCAGCAGCCCTAGGTTCGGGTTCACCGGGGAGCTGTTTTTT.

There are a few counts of this clonotype. The chain is built from TRBV19 and TRBJ1-6; no reliable D call. Trimming took off 2 bases at V and 8 bases at J, with 10 bases between the two ends. The V gene's germline CDR1 is LNHDA and CDR2 SQIVND (reference sequence). The CDR3 has 14 residues. CDR3 region: CASSIPGLHSPLHF. The CDR3 coding sequence is TGTGCCAGTAGTATACCGGGCCTCCATTCACCCCTCCACTTT.

V and J are TRBV4-1 and TRBJ2-2; D unclear. V was shortened by 2 bases and J by 6 bases, with 16 bases between the two germline ends. The CDR3 sequence is 16 residues long. Germline CDR1 and CDR2: MGHRA and YSYEKL. As DNA, the CDR3 is TGCGCCAGCAGCCAATCAGGCGTCCCCTTCGCCGGGGAGCTGTTTTTT. This codes for CASSQSGVPFAGELFF.

The chain links TRBV2 to TRBJ2-7; TRBD1 matches at 8 bases. Trimming took 5 bases from V and 6 from J; bases not matched to a gene: 3. The germline V gene has CDR1 SNHLY and CDR2 FYNNEI. The CDR3 is made up of 12 amino acids. Here the CDR3 reads CASSRTGIEQYF. The CDR3 nucleotides are TGTGCCAGCAGTAGGACAGGGATCGAGCAGTACTTC.

This sequence joins TRBV6-6 and TRBJ2-1; 11 positions match TRBD2. This CDR3 is 17 amino acids long. Germline V gene sequence: CDR1 MNHNY, CDR2 SVGAGI (reference sequence). J gave up 3 bases and V 0 bases, and 4 bases lay outside the gene matches. The CDR3 nucleotides are TGTGCCAGCAGTTACTCGAAACTAGCGGGGGACTACAATGAGCAGTTCTTC. It specifies CASSYSKLAGDYNEQFF.

The rearrangement uses TRBV25-1 and TRBJ2-5; either TRBD1 or TRBD2 may supply D (5 bases each). V was pared by 5 bases and J by 0 bases, with 10 bases between. Germline-derived CDR1 and CDR2 are MGHDK and SYGVNS. The CDR3 is made up of 14 amino acids. Written as DNA, the CDR3 is TGTGCCAGCAGTTTTGGGGGTAACCAAGAGACCCAGTACTTC. Translated: CASSFGGNQETQYF.

V and J are TRBV20-1 and TRBJ2-5, with 7 bases lining up with TRBD2. The V gene end was trimmed by 1 base and the J gene end by 2 bases; junction bases not matched to a gene: 7. Looked up from germline, CDR1 is DFQATT and CDR2 is SNEGSKA (reference sequence). The CDR3 contains 15 residues. The CDR3 region has the DNA TGCAGTGCTAGAGCGGACCGGGGGGTTCAAGAGACCCAGTACTTC. Its translation is CSARADRGVQETQYF.

The gene calls are TRBV19 and TRBJ1-4; TRBD1 might be the D (5 bases). Germline loops: CDR1 LNHDA, CDR2 SQIVND (reference sequence). V lost 2 bases to trimming and J lost 3 bases, with 7 bases between them. The CDR3 spans 14 residues. This chain's CDR3 is CASSITGANEKLFF. The CDR3 nucleotides are TGTGCCAGTAGTATAACAGGAGCTAATGAAAAACTGTTTTTT.

This clonotype was found a few times. The rearrangement uses TRBV15 and TRBJ2-7; TRBD2 matches 10 bases. The germline V gene encodes CDR1 LNHNV and CDR2 YYDKDF (reference sequence). This CDR3 contains 15 residues. J gave up 3 bases and V 0 bases, and 2 bases lay outside the gene matches. The CDR3 sequence is CATSRESSGGYEQYF. The CDR3 DNA reads TGTGCCACCAGCAGAGAGTCTAGCGGGGGCTACGAGCAGTACTTC.

The chain couples TRBV6-5 to TRBJ1-1, with a possible D match to TRBD1 (5 bases). The CDR3 contains 17 residues. CDR1 and CDR2 from the germline V gene are MNHEY and SVGAGI. V dropped 6 bases and J dropped 5 bases, with 25 bases sitting between them. As DNA, the CDR3 is TGTGCCAGCAGCCGACCTCAGGGACCCGCGCGGTTGACTGAAGCTTTCTTT. It translates to CASSRPQGPARLTEAFF.

Worth noting for this clonotype: A much larger clone lies one base from this, so it may be a read error. This chain joins TRBV7-2 and TRBJ2-3; D is perhaps TRBD1 (5 bases). The CDR3 loop spans 13 amino acids. The germline V gene encodes CDR1 SGHTA and CDR2 FQGNSA. The CDR3 nucleotides are TGTGACAGCAGCGCCCTAAGGGGATGGACGCAGTATTTT. This translates into CDSSALRGWTQYF.

The CDR3 reads CSVDRGREQYF. The CDR3 coding sequence is TGCAGCGTGGACAGGGGTCGTGAGCAGTACTTC. V gene TRBV29-1 combines with J gene TRBJ2-7, with 9 bases matching TRBD1. The CDR3 contains 11 residues. Germline V gives CDR1 SQVTM, CDR2 ANQGSEA. J gave up 7 bases and V 6 bases, and 4 bases lay outside the gene matches.

Notes on this clonotype: This likely comes from a read error, as the CDR3 has no conserved phenylalanine or tryptophan at its end. The V gene is TRBV12-3 or TRBV12-4, the J gene TRBJ1-2; weak D call: TRBD1 (5 bases). Trimming pared 5 bases from V and 3 bases from J, leaving 13 bases between. The CDR3 extends over 14 amino acids. The CDR3 here is CASSTPGLHYGYTL. CDR3 nucleotide sequence: TGTGCCAGCAGTACTCCGGGACTTCACTATGGCTACACCTTA.

Notes on this clonotype: A much larger clone differs by one base, so this may be a read error. This chain joins TRBV11-2 and TRBJ1-2; perhaps TRBD1 as D (5 bases). Trimming removed 4 bases from V and 9 bases from J, with 15 bases in between. In germline, CDR1 is SGHAT, CDR2 FQNNGV. CDR3 length: 13 residues. The CDR3 here is CASSSPGLDSYTF. In DNA, the CDR3 is TGTGCCAGCAGCTCCCCAGGGTTGGATAGCTACACCTTC. Variable domain in full (rest from reference TRBV11-2 and TRBJ1-2): EAGVAQSPRYKIIEKRQSVAFWCNPISGHATLYWYQQILGQGPKLLIQFQNNGVVDDSQLPKDRFSAERLKGVDSTLKIQPAKLEDSAVYLCASSSPGLDSYTFGSGTRLTVV.

This clonotype turned up a few times. The CDR3 DNA reads TGCGCCAGCAGCACCGGGACTAGCGGGGGGGCCCAGTTCTTC. Its protein product is CASSTGTSGGAQFF. The chain uses TRBV5-1 and TRBJ2-1; 16 nucleotides match TRBD2. The CDR3 is made up of 14 amino acids. Per the germline V gene, CDR1 is SGHRS and CDR2 is YFSETQ. The junction had 5 bases not matched to a gene; V was cut back by 4 bases and J by 13 bases.

CDR3 sequence reads: CASSQSGQGHNEKLFF. In DNA, the CDR3 is TGTGCCAGCAGCCAATCGGGACAGGGACATAATGAAAAACTGTTTTTT. The rearrangement joins TRBV14 to TRBJ1-4; 9 bases map to TRBD1. The V segment lost 2 bases and the J segment 4 bases; nucleotides outside the gene matches: 5. The germline gives CDR1 SGHDN, CDR2 FVKESK. CDR3 length equals 16 residues.

The rearrangement uses TRBV6-1 and TRBJ2-2, with D perhaps TRBD1 (5 bases). The CDR3 consists of 15 residues. The germline V and J ends were trimmed by 4 bases and 5 bases, with 14 bases remaining between them. Germline V gene data show CDR1 as MNHNS and CDR2 as SASEGT. The CDR3 loop is CASSALTVRTGELFF. The DNA of the CDR3 is TGTGCCAGCAGTGCATTGACAGTCAGGACCGGGGAGCTGTTTTTT.

In this sample, this clonotype turned up many times. The V gene is TRBV7-2, the J gene TRBJ1-4; tentatively, D is TRBD1 (6 bases). Germline-derived CDR1 and CDR2 are SGHTA and FQGNSA. This CDR3 has 13 amino acids. Trimming took 6 bases from V and 8 from J, leaving 13 bases between them. In DNA, the CDR3 is TGTGCCAGCAGTCCGGGACACGGGGAAAAACTGTTTTTT. It codes for CASSPGHGEKLFF.

At least ten counts were recorded for this clonotype. This chain links TRBV7-2 with TRBJ1-1; D not resolved. Trimming left V 0 bases short and J 11 bases short, with 19 bases between. Germline loops: CDR1 SGHTA, CDR2 FQGNSA. The CDR3 runs to 15 residues. The CDR3 DNA sequence: TGTGCCAGCAGCTTAGCGATTGACACCGCACTTAGGGCTTTCTTT. This codes for CASSLAIDTALRAFF.

V and J are TRBV4-1 and TRBJ2-3; D is perhaps TRBD2 (7 bases). Germline CDR1 is MGHRA and CDR2 is YSYEKL. V lost 4 bases to trimming and J lost 3 bases, with 17 bases between them. The CDR3 is made up of 16 amino acids. CDR3 DNA sequence: TGCGCCAGCAGCCCCAATCACGGGGGGCGGACAGATACGCAGTATTTT. Translating it yields CASSPNHGGRTDTQYF.